The 28 T cell receptor beta chains below all came from one sample that was sequenced in a study of blood T cell repertoires in COVID-19. Clones were sequenced by immunoSEQ multiplex PCR, and TCRdb holds only the in-frame ones, with some missing. The data contain about 96,000 clones, approximately 84% of them singletons. Input material: peripheral blood. These receptors were taken from an older woman with acute or convalescent COVID-19.

This chain joins TRBV12-5 and TRBJ2-3; TRBD2 aligns across 12 bases. This CDR3 has 16 amino acids. CDR1 is LGHNT, CDR2 FRNRAP, per germline. V gave up 6 bases and J gave up 4 bases; unmatched junction bases: 8. CDR3 amino acids: CASGPPSGGVPDTQYF. CDR3 nucleotides: TGTGCTAGTGGCCCACCTAGCGGGGGGGTCCCAGATACGCAGTATTTT.

The chain joins TRBV11-3 to TRBJ2-2; D is undetermined. CDR1 is SGHNT and CDR2 is YENEEA in the germline V gene. The length of the CDR3 is 12 residues. The V end was cut by 5 bases, the J end by 3 bases, with 4 bases between. The CDR3: CASSPHTGELFF. CDR3 nucleotides: TGTGCCAGCAGCCCTCACACCGGGGAGCTGTTTTTT. Full variable domain (outside the CDR3, taken from reference TRBV11-3 and TRBJ2-2): EAGVVQSPRYKIIEKKQPVAFWCNPISGHNTLYWYLQNLGQGPELLIRYENEEAVDDSQLPKDRFSAERLKGVDSTLKIQPAELGDSAVYLCASSPHTGELFFGEGSRLTVL.

This clone was counted many times. The chain has TRBV18 and TRBJ1-1; 7 bases map to TRBD1. The CDR3 sequence is 15 residues long. The germline CDR1 and CDR2 sequences are KGHSH and LQKENI. V lost 4 bases to trimming and J lost 1 base; unmatched junction nucleotides: 6. CDR3 in amino acids: CASSRRDSSNTEAFF. DNA of the CDR3: TGTGCCAGCTCACGGCGGGACAGCTCGAACACTGAAGCTTTCTTT.

V gene TRBV9 combines with J gene TRBJ2-1; 7 bases agree with TRBD1. There are 15 residues in the CDR3. Germline V lookup: CDR1 SGDLS, CDR2 YYNGEE. After removal of 3 bases from V and 6 bases from J, the junction contained 9 bases not matched to a gene. The CDR3 reads CASSARQGSGNEQFF. The CDR3 DNA sequence: TGTGCCAGCAGCGCGAGACAGGGTTCAGGCAATGAGCAGTTCTTC. Combining the CDR3 with reference TRBV9 and TRBJ2-1 gives the whole variable domain DSGVTQTPKHLITATGQRVTLRCSPRSGDLSVYWYQQSLDQGLQFLIQYYNGEERAKGNILERFSAQQFPDLHSELNLSSLELGDSALYFCASSARQGSGNEQFFGPGTRLTVL.

V usage is TRBV28 and J usage is TRBJ1-2; TRBD1 matches at 12 bases. The CDR3 runs to 15 residues. The junction had 8 bases not matched to a gene; V was cut back by 5 bases and J by 7 bases. From germline, CDR1 is MDHEN and CDR2 SYDVKM. CDR3 coding DNA: TGTGCCAGCAGTCAGCCGGGGACAGGGGGCTTTGGCTACACCTTC. Protein: CASSQPGTGGFGYTF.

This chain connects TRBV29-1 to TRBJ2-1, with D possibly TRBD2 on 5 matching bases. This CDR3 is built from 11 residues. Per the germline V gene, CDR1 is SQVTM and CDR2 is ANQGSEA. The germline V and J ends were trimmed by 2 bases and 7 bases, with 6 bases remaining between them. The CDR3 bases are TGCAGCGTTGAAACGGGGAATGAGCAGTTCTTC. Amino acids: CSVETGNEQFF.

This clone came up a few times. The chain combines TRBV21-1 with TRBJ1-6; the table assigns TRBD1, which was not confirmed against the DNA. TRBV21-1 has pseudogene status. There are 17 residues in the CDR3. The CDR3 nucleotides read TGTGCCAGCAGCAAAGAATATCGCAGGGGTCGAAATTCACCCCTCCACTTT. Its translation: CASSKEYRRGRNSPLHF.

As to this clone: The same CDR3 can be traced to other DNA sequences in this sample. This rearrangement joins TRBV28 to TRBJ1-3; tentatively, D is TRBD1 (6 bases). Germline V gene lookup returns CDR1 MDHEN and CDR2 SYDVKM. V lost 6 bases, J lost 1 base, and 16 bases lay in between. The CDR3 runs to 16 residues. CDR3 in DNA: TGTGCCAGCAGCCCACCCGGGACATCTTCTGGAAACACCATATATTTT. It encodes CASSPPGTSSGNTIYF.

The chain employs TRBV28 and TRBJ1-5; D uncertain. The CDR3 runs to 15 residues. Trimming shortened V by 3 bases and J by 4 bases, and 13 bases separated the two germline ends. Germline V gives CDR1 MDHEN, CDR2 SYDVKM. CDR3: CASSFSTPLNQPQHF. The DNA of the CDR3 is TGTGCCAGCAGTTTTTCGACACCTTTGAATCAGCCCCAGCATTTT.

This chain uses TRBV20-1 with TRBJ1-2, with 10 bases identical to TRBD1. CDR1 DFQATT and CDR2 SNEGSKA come from the germline V gene (reference sequence). Unmatched junction bases numbered 3, after V lost 3 bases and J lost 2 bases. The CDR3 runs to 14 residues. The CDR3 region is CSASWDRGNYGYTF. CDR3 coding DNA: TGCAGTGCTAGTTGGGACAGGGGAAACTATGGCTACACCTTC.

This clone was seen a handful of times. V and J are TRBV3-1 (or the pseudogene TRBV3-2) and TRBJ1-6, with D possibly being TRBD1 (5 bases). CDR1 and CDR2 from the germline V gene are LGHDT and YNNKEL (reference sequence). The ends were cut back, 4 bases at V and 10 bases at J, with 17 bases in the middle. The CDR3 totals 15 residues. CDR3: CASSRDGTGASPLHF. The DNA for the CDR3 is TGTGCCAGCAGCCGCGATGGGACTGGAGCATCACCCCTCCACTTT.

This clone was observed a single time. V is TRBV6-6 and J is TRBJ1-6, with D unclear. There are 14 residues in the CDR3. Germline CDR1 and CDR2: MNHNY and SVGAGI (reference sequence). Trimming shortened V by 5 bases and J by 4 bases, and 9 bases separated the two germline ends. CDR3 nucleotides: TGTGCCAGCAGTCAAAAGAGTTATAATTCACCCCTCCACTTT. Translating gives CASSQKSYNSPLHF.

DNA for the CDR3: TGTGCCAGCAGCCGGACAGGAACCACTGAAGCTTTCTTT. Translated, it gives CASSRTGTTEAFF. V usage is TRBV12-3 or TRBV12-4 and J usage is TRBJ1-1, with TRBD1 matching 7 bases. V was pared by 6 bases and J by 4 bases, with 5 bases of the junction left unmatched. The CDR3 spans 13 residues.

The rearrangement uses TRBV28 and TRBJ1-2, with D unresolved. This CDR3 has 15 residues. Germline V gene sequence: CDR1 MDHEN, CDR2 SYDVKM. The ends were cut back, 2 bases at V and 3 bases at J, with 13 bases in the middle. The CDR3 DNA reads TGTGCCAGCAGTTTAGACCGGGTCCCCTACTATGGCTACACCTTC. Protein: CASSLDRVPYYGYTF.

The chain carries TRBV5-6 and TRBJ2-3; 7 bases fit TRBD2. The CDR3 totals 15 residues. Unmatched junction bases numbered 6, after V lost 3 bases and J lost 2 bases. Germline-derived CDR1 and CDR2 are SGHDT and YYEEEE. This CDR3 reads CASSWGTTYTDTQYF. CDR3 DNA sequence: TGTGCCAGCAGCTGGGGGACTACCTACACAGATACGCAGTATTTT.

The sample holds a few counts of this clone. The rearrangement joins TRBV6-6 to TRBJ1-5; TRBD1 might be the D (6 bases). Germline V gene lookup returns CDR1 MNHNY and CDR2 SVGAGI (reference sequence). The CDR3 loop spans 14 amino acids. V was trimmed by 3 bases and J by 5 bases, leaving 11 bases between them. The DNA of the CDR3 is TGTGCCAGCAGTTATCAGGGGTTCGATCAGCCCCAGCATTTT. Translation gives CASSYQGFDQPQHF.

The CDR3 here is CASRPVGNSGVQETQYF. CDR3 sequence (DNA): TGCGCCAGCAGACCCGTTGGTAATAGCGGGGTCCAAGAGACCCAGTACTTC. This chain uses TRBV23-1 with TRBJ2-5; 8 nucleotides align to TRBD2. TRBV23-1 is an ORF, with its function uncertain. This CDR3 comprises 17 residues. J gave up 1 base and V 6 bases, and 13 bases lay outside the gene matches.

The CDR3 nucleotides read TGTGCCAGCACCCCCGAGGGGGCTGTGTCACCCCTCCACTTT. Encoded protein: CASTPEGAVSPLHF. The chain has TRBV2 and TRBJ1-6; 7 positions agree with TRBD1. The germline V gene encodes CDR1 SNHLY and CDR2 FYNNEI. V shed 7 bases and J 10 bases; nucleotides not matched to a gene: 10. The length of the CDR3 is 14 residues. Looking up the rest from reference TRBV2 and TRBJ1-6 gives the full variable domain: EPEVTQTPSHQVTQMGQEVILRCVPISNHLYFYWYRQILGQKVEFLVSFYNNEISEKSEIFDDQFSVERPDGSNFTLKIRSTKLEDSAMYFCASTPEGAVSPLHFGNGTRLTVT.

This clone appeared once. The chain carries TRBV19 and TRBJ2-1; no clear D gene. V was cut by 5 bases and J by 7 bases, with 15 bases left in between. The CDR3 contains 14 residues. CDR1 is LNHDA and CDR2 is SQIVND in the germline V gene (reference sequence). For the CDR3, the DNA is TGTGCCAGTAGTCCTCGTCGGGTTTGGAATGAGCAGTTCTTC. This encodes CASSPRRVWNEQFF.

A few counts support this clone. The V and J genes are TRBV7-8 and TRBJ2-5; D possibly corresponds to TRBD1 (5 bases). V was cut by 5 bases and J by 3 bases, with 13 bases left in between. CDR1 is SGHVS and CDR2 is FQNEAQ in the germline V gene. The CDR3 sequence is 14 residues long. The CDR3 region has the DNA TGTGCCAGCAGCGTCGACAGCTACGAAGAGACCCAGTACTTC. This sequence encodes CASSVDSYEETQYF. Based on the CDR3 plus reference TRBV7-8 and TRBJ2-5, the full variable domain is GAGVSQSPRYKVAKRGQDVALRCDPISGHVSLFWYQQALGQGPEFLTYFQNEAQLDKSGLPSDRFFAERPEGSVSTLKIQRTQQEDSAVYLCASSVDSYEETQYFGPGTRLLVL.

This clone was counted only a few times. Other DNA sequences in the sample encode the same CDR3. V gene TRBV19 combines with J gene TRBJ2-7, with 7 bases fitting TRBD1. The CDR3 is 11 amino acids. Trimming at V came to 8 bases and at J to 2 bases, leaving 0 bases not matched to a gene. Germline V lookup: CDR1 LNHDA, CDR2 SQIVND (reference sequence). For the CDR3, the DNA is TGTGCCAGTCAGGGGGCCTACGAGCAGTACTTC. Translated, it gives CASQGAYEQYF.

The chain employs TRBV2 and TRBJ2-5; possibly TRBD1 for D (6 bases). In germline, CDR1 is SNHLY, CDR2 FYNNEI. Trimming took off 7 bases at V and 5 bases at J, with 11 bases between the two ends. The CDR3 is 12 residues long. The CDR3 loop is CASTGVSETQYF. The CDR3 DNA is TGTGCCAGCACAGGGGTTTCGGAGACCCAGTACTTC.

This clone occurred a few times. The gene calls are TRBV30 and TRBJ1-2; perhaps TRBD1 as D (5 bases). Germline V gene data show CDR1 as GTSNPN and CDR2 as SVGIG (reference sequence). Deletions cut 4 bases from V and 4 bases from J, with 10 bases between. CDR3 size: 12 residues. CDR3 region: CAWTSGPYGYTF. The CDR3 nucleotides read TGTGCCTGGACCTCAGGGCCCTATGGCTACACCTTC.

This chain joins TRBV2 and TRBJ1-4, with D maybe TRBD1 (6 bases). V lost 7 bases to trimming and J lost 3 bases, with 15 bases between them. This CDR3 has 15 amino acids. Germline V gene sequence: CDR1 SNHLY, CDR2 FYNNEI. In DNA, the CDR3 is TGTGCCAGCACCGAAACAGGGCACCCTAATGAAAAACTGTTTTTT. As protein: CASTETGHPNEKLFF.

This clone showed up just a few times. The rearrangement links TRBV21-1 to TRBJ2-7; the tabulated D call, TRBD1, remains unverified against the DNA. TRBV21-1 is a listed pseudogene. The CDR3 is 15 residues long. Here the CDR3 DNA reads TGTGCCAGCAGCAAATGCAGACAGGGGACCTACGAGCAGTACTTC. Its protein is CASSKCRQGTYEQYF.

This sequence joins TRBV2 and TRBJ2-3, with D uncertain. Trimming removed 6 bases from V and 5 bases from J, with 15 bases in between. The CDR3 has 14 residues. Germline CDR1 and CDR2: SNHLY and FYNNEI. As DNA, the CDR3 is TGTGCCAGCAGGGAGAGGATAAACGGAGATACGCAGTATTTT. It codes for CASRERINGDTQYF.

The chain employs TRBV27 and TRBJ1-5, with 10 bases fitting TRBD1. V shed 9 bases and J 1 base; nucleotides not matched to a gene: 15. CDR3 length: 18 amino acids. Germline V lookup: CDR1 MNHEY, CDR2 SMNVEV (reference sequence). This chain's CDR3 is CARPFDRGRSKSNQPQHF. The CDR3 DNA reads as TGTGCCAGGCCATTCGACAGGGGGCGTAGTAAAAGCAATCAGCCCCAGCATTTT.

The V gene is TRBV3-1 (or the pseudogene TRBV3-2), the J gene TRBJ2-5; D unclear. The germline CDR1 and CDR2 sequences are LGHDT and YNNKEL (reference sequence). Trimming stripped 3 bases from V and 5 bases from J, with 13 bases between. The CDR3 contains 14 residues. CDR3 bases: TGTGCCAGCAGCCAGGGCGTTGGAAAGGAGACCCAGTACTTC. Amino acids: CASSQGVGKETQYF.